The 6 T cell receptor beta chains below come from one sample, sequenced in a study of glioma-infiltrating T cells after dendritic cell vaccination. Clones were read by immunoSEQ multiplex PCR, and TCRdb kept only the in-frame ones, dropping some. The sample includes tens of thousands of clones, roughly 82% of them seen just once. The sample here was blood, taken before dendritic cell vaccination. These receptors all stem from a human donor with glioblastoma.

The chain recombines TRBV29-1 with TRBJ1-4; D not resolved. Germline values: CDR1 SQVTM, CDR2 ANQGSEA. This CDR3 is 12 amino acids long. V was clipped by 7 bases and J by 6 bases, with 12 bases between them. The DNA of the CDR3 is TGCAGCGCTGCCGGCCAGGATGAAAAACTGTTTTTT. It is translated as CSAAGQDEKLFF. The full variable domain, its missing parts supplied by reference TRBV29-1 and TRBJ1-4, is SAVISQKPSRDICQRGTSLTIQCQVDSQVTMMFWYRQQPGQSLTLIATANQGSEATYESGFVIDKFPISRPNLTFSTLTVSNMSPEDSSIYLCSAAGQDEKLFFGSGTQLSVL.

The rearrangement joins TRBV7-2 to TRBJ1-1; TRBD1 is a possible D gene (5 bases). CDR1 SGHTA and CDR2 FQGNSA come from the germline V gene. V was trimmed by 2 bases and J by 0 bases, leaving 10 bases between them. The CDR3 is 15 residues long. The chain's CDR3 is CASSLSAGMNTEAFF. The CDR3 DNA is TGTGCCAGCAGCTTATCTGCAGGGATGAACACTGAAGCTTTCTTT.

This chain joins TRBV19 and TRBJ2-7; D gene uncertain. Looked up from germline, CDR1 is LNHDA and CDR2 is SQIVND (reference sequence). V lost 1 base, J lost 5 bases, and 12 bases lay in between. This CDR3 spans 14 amino acids. In DNA form, the CDR3 reads TGTGCCAGTAGTATAGGGTGGCAGTCGAACGAGCAGTACTTC. Amino acids: CASSIGWQSNEQYF.

The CDR3 DNA sequence: TGTGCCAGCAGCTTAGTGGTGGGGAGCTCCTACAATGAGCAGTTCTTC. This translates into CASSLVVGSSYNEQFF. This rearrangement joins TRBV7-2 to TRBJ2-1, with D maybe TRBD2 (5 bases). Trimming stripped 1 base from V and 0 bases from J, with 10 bases between. The CDR3 loop spans 16 amino acids. Germline V gene data show CDR1 as SGHTA and CDR2 as FQGNSA.

J is TRBJ2-7 and V is TRBV28, with D tentatively TRBD1 (6 bases). Germline lookup yields CDR1 MDHEN and CDR2 SYDVKM. V lost 3 bases, J lost 3 bases, and 15 bases lay in between. This CDR3 contains 15 residues. CDR3 sequence reads: CASSFGQRDYYEQYV. CDR3 nucleotides: TGTGCCAGCAGTTTCGGACAGAGAGATTACTACGAGCAGTACGTC.

The genes are TRBV5-6 and TRBJ2-7; D is possibly TRBD1 (6 bases). The CDR3 is 18 residues long. CDR1 and CDR2 (germline): SGHDT, YYEEEE. Trimming cost V 3 bases and J 1 base, with 23 bases left between them. CDR3 region: CASSSLQYTGRGSYEQYF. Here the CDR3 DNA reads TGTGCCAGCAGCTCCCTACAGTATACAGGGAGAGGGTCCTACGAGCAGTACTTC.